This T cell receptor beta chain was recovered during a study of cytomegalovirus exposure and HLA in healthy donors. Notes on the study in general: There was a cluster of highly shared sequence variants that was likely a sequencing artifact.

With 60 Vbeta and 13 Jbeta primers, the PCR was carried out. This table comes from immunoSEQ multiplex PCR, and its TCRdb copy is limited to in-frame clones, with some not included. This repertoire shows fewer than 120,000 clones, 76% found once; its top ten account for 13%. Germline assignment: CDR1 SGHDN and CDR2 FVKESK. The CDR3 contains 12 residues. The V end was cut by 5 bases, the J end by 7 bases, with 11 bases between. As to this clone: Its antigen remains unknown.

This TCR came from a man in his thirties or forties in good health and CMV-seropositive. Source material: PBMCs. The rearrangement links TRBV14 to TRBJ2-5; TRBD2 is a possible D gene (5 bases). CDR3 sequence: CASSGGSRTQYF. CDR3 in DNA: TGTGCCAGCAGCGGAGGCAGCCGGACCCAGTACTTC. The complete variable domain, with remaining parts taken from reference TRBV14 and TRBJ2-5, reads EAGVTQFPSHSVIEKGQTVTLRCDPISGHDNLYWYRRVMGKEIKFLLHFVKESKQDESGMPNNRFLAERTGGTYSTLKVQPAELEDSGVYFCASSGGSRTQYFGPGTRLLVL.